This T cell receptor beta chain originates from a study of breast tumors, draining lymph nodes, adjacent tissues. This clonotype came up once. The target antigen is unknown. The junction and the germline gene differ at one end; a read error may be behind it. Breast cancer patients provided tissue from their axillary draining lymph nodes. Study-level findings and limits: Compared with basal-like, luminal-like tumors shared significantly more repertoire with nontumor tissue. Data only fit, rather than demonstrated, lymph node origin of most tumor T cells. Findings are consistent with lymph node origin and intratumoral expansion of most tumor T cells. Tumor TCR diversity was below lymph nodes but above nontumor tissue.

The CDR3 totals 17 residues. Germline V gives CDR1 SGHRS, CDR2 YFSETQ. TCRdb passed the multiplex PCR reads through MiXCR, listing each CDR3 protein once. The sample lists approximately 90,000 distinct CDR3 sequences; roughly 30% were seen once. The receptor's source is a female donor with breast cancer. Some clones in this sample may be carry-over from other donors' samples. The chain employs TRBV5-1 and TRBJ2-5; 13 positions match TRBD2. Sequenced: axillary lymph node tissue. CDR3 sequence: CASGFGLAGDWVETQYF. The CDR3 nucleotides read TGCGCCAGCGGCTTCGGACTAGCGGGAGACTGGGTAGAGACCCAGTACTTC.